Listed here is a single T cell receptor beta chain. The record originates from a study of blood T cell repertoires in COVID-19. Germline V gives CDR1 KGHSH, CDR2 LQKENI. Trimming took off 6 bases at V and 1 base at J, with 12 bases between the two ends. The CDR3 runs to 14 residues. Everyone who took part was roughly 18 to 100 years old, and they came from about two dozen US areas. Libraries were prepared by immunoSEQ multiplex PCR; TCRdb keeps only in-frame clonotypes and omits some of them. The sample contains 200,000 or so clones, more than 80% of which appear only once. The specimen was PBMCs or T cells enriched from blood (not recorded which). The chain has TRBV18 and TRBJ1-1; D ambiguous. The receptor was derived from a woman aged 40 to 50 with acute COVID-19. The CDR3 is CASSLGRENTEAFF. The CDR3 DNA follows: TGTGCCAGCTCCCTAGGGCGGGAGAACACTGAAGCTTTCTTT.